These 24 T cell receptor beta chains came from one sample sequenced in a study of blood T cell repertoires in COVID-19. Sequencing was performed with immunoSEQ multiplex PCR; in TCRdb, only in-frame clones are kept and a portion is missing. The data contain about 89,000 clones, about nine tenths of them singletons. The sequenced sample was peripheral blood. The source of these receptors is a male donor with acute or convalescent COVID-19.

This chain joins TRBV24-1 and TRBJ2-7; 7 nucleotides agree with TRBD1. The CDR3 totals 12 residues. The junction had 4 bases not matched to a gene; V was cut back by 3 bases and J by 9 bases. Germline values: CDR1 KGHDR, CDR2 SFDVKD. The chain's CDR3 is CATSDGDRAQYF. The CDR3 nucleotides are TGTGCCACCAGTGATGGAGACAGGGCGCAGTACTTC.

The chain combines TRBV20-1 with TRBJ2-5; D uncertain. Germline-derived CDR1 and CDR2 are DFQATT and SNEGSKA (reference sequence). This CDR3 contains 10 residues. DNA for the CDR3: TGCAGCGCCCCCCGGGAGACCCAGTACTTC. The encoded protein is CSAPRETQYF.

The gene calls are TRBV6-6 and TRBJ2-2; possible D gene TRBD1, 6 bases. The germline V gene has CDR1 MNHNY and CDR2 SVGAGI (reference sequence). V was clipped by 5 bases and J by 1 base, with 11 bases between them. This CDR3 has 15 residues. CDR3 region: CASSEDRENTGELFF. Here the CDR3 DNA reads TGTGCCAGCAGTGAGGACAGAGAGAACACCGGGGAGCTGTTTTTT.

This rearrangement joins TRBV7-9 to TRBJ1-1, with D possibly being TRBD1 (5 bases). Trimming removed 1 base at V and 0 bases at J, with 15 bases between. Per germline, CDR1 SEHNR and CDR2 FQNEAQ (reference sequence). The CDR3 length is 17 residues. The CDR3 region is CASSLGRERGMNTEAFF. The CDR3 nucleotides read TGTGCCAGCAGCTTAGGTAGGGAGCGGGGGATGAACACTGAAGCTTTCTTT.

The chain is built from TRBV30 and TRBJ2-7, with 9 bases aligning to TRBD1. There are 13 residues in the CDR3. Germline CDR1 GTSNPN, CDR2 SVGIG (reference sequence). The V segment lost 7 bases and the J segment 2 bases; nucleotides outside the gene matches: 6. CDR3 loop: CASSQGAPYEQYF. The CDR3 coding sequence is TGTGCCTCCTCACAGGGGGCCCCCTACGAGCAGTACTTC.

This clone was picked up one time. The V gene is TRBV5-1, the J gene TRBJ1-3; 7 bases are a match to TRBD1. The CDR3 loop spans 19 amino acids. Germline CDR1 reads SGHRS; CDR2 reads YFSETQ. V shed 0 bases, J shed 2 bases, and the junction held 14 bases outside the gene matches. As DNA, the CDR3 is TGCGCCAGCAGCTTGGTAGCAGGGGGAAAGTTGTGGGCTGGAAACACCATATATTTT. This sequence encodes CASSLVAGGKLWAGNTIYF.

The rearrangement uses TRBV2 and TRBJ1-4, with unresolved D. The germline V and J ends were trimmed by 7 bases and 8 bases, with 17 bases remaining between them. This CDR3 has 14 amino acids. CDR1 and CDR2 from the germline V gene are SNHLY and FYNNEI. CDR3 in amino acids: CASTAGGFNEKLFF. The DNA for the CDR3 is TGTGCCAGCACCGCAGGAGGATTCAACGAAAAACTGTTTTTT.

The V gene is TRBV5-1, the J gene TRBJ1-1; D perhaps matches TRBD1 (6 bases). The CDR3 has 16 amino acids. Germline V gives CDR1 SGHRS, CDR2 YFSETQ. The V gene lost 6 bases and the J gene lost 5 bases, with 23 bases spanning the gap. The CDR3 reads CASTTSGDGYWTEAFF. CDR3 coding DNA: TGCGCCAGCACGACTTCAGGGGACGGATATTGGACTGAAGCTTTCTTT.

This chain uses TRBV6-5 with TRBJ1-5, with D unclear. V was cut by 0 bases and J by 8 bases, with 5 bases left in between. The CDR3 loop spans 12 amino acids. CDR1 is MNHEY and CDR2 is SVGAGI in the germline V gene. In nucleotides, the CDR3 is TGTGCCAGCAGTTACTCTGAGGAGCCCCAGCATTTT. It yields the protein CASSYSEEPQHF.

V usage is TRBV6-1 and J usage is TRBJ2-3, with D unresolved. The CDR3 spans 14 residues. V dropped 1 base and J dropped 2 bases, with 7 bases sitting between them. The germline gives CDR1 MNHNS, CDR2 SASEGT. The DNA for the CDR3 is TGTGCCAGCAGTGAAGGGCTTACCACAGATACGCAGTATTTT. Protein sequence: CASSEGLTTDTQYF.

The chain joins TRBV19 to TRBJ1-1; D possibly corresponds to TRBD1 (6 bases). The V gene lost 9 bases and the J gene lost 5 bases, with 16 bases spanning the gap. The length of the CDR3 is 13 residues. Germline CDR1 and CDR2: LNHDA and SQIVND (reference sequence). CDR3: CASAGAGRTEAFF. In nucleotides, the CDR3 is TGTGCCAGCGCGGGGGCAGGGAGGACTGAAGCTTTCTTT.

The gene calls are TRBV9 and TRBJ2-1; TRBD2 might be the D (5 bases). Trimming removed 4 bases from V and 6 bases from J, with 14 bases in between. Germline V gives CDR1 SGDLS, CDR2 YYNGEE. The CDR3 sequence is 14 residues long. The CDR3 region is CASSPQVSGNEQFF. CDR3 DNA: TGTGCCAGCAGCCCCCAGGTCAGCGGCAATGAGCAGTTCTTC.

This chain joins TRBV6-5 and TRBJ1-2; D might be TRBD1 (6 bases). V was trimmed by 6 bases and J by 5 bases, leaving 10 bases between them. Germline CDR1 reads MNHEY; CDR2 reads SVGAGI. This CDR3 has 12 amino acids. CDR3 nucleotide sequence: TGTGCCAGCAGGGCTCAGGGGTATGGCTACACCTTC. As protein: CASRAQGYGYTF.

CDR3 amino acids: CASTTRGAEAFF. For the CDR3, the DNA is TGTGCCAGCACCACTCGGGGGGCTGAAGCTTTCTTT. V and J are TRBV28 and TRBJ1-1, with a tentative D call TRBD1 (5 bases). The CDR3 extends over 12 amino acids. V gave up 7 bases and J gave up 6 bases, with 12 bases separating them. Germline V CDR1 and CDR2: MDHEN, SYDVKM.

As DNA, the CDR3 is TGTGCCAGCAGCTTAAATGGGGCAACAGAGACCCAGTACTTC. This sequence encodes CASSLNGATETQYF. V usage is TRBV7-3 and J usage is TRBJ2-5; a possible D gene is TRBD1 (5 bases). Trimming shortened V by 1 base and J by 4 bases, and 10 bases separated the two germline ends. There are 14 residues in the CDR3. CDR1 and CDR2 from the germline V gene are SGHTA and FQGTGA.

This clone was counted between two and nine times. V and J are TRBV5-1 and TRBJ1-4; 8 bases line up with TRBD1. Germline trimming cut 0 bases from V and 6 bases from J; bases unmatched to any gene: 4. This CDR3 is 15 amino acids long. Germline CDR1 SGHRS, CDR2 YFSETQ. The CDR3 reads CASSLGGQVDEKLFF. The DNA for the CDR3 is TGCGCCAGCAGCTTGGGGGGACAGGTGGATGAAAAACTGTTTTTT.

The chain couples TRBV30 to TRBJ2-3; D may be TRBD1 (7 bases). CDR3 size: 14 residues. The V end lost 3 bases, the J end lost 4 bases, and 14 bases lay between the germline ends. Germline CDR1 GTSNPN, CDR2 SVGIG (reference sequence). The CDR3 sequence: CAWSIQGGSDTQYF. CDR3 nucleotides: TGTGCCTGGAGCATCCAGGGGGGTTCAGATACGCAGTATTTT.

The chain combines TRBV11-2 with TRBJ1-6; the D gene is possibly TRBD1 (6 bases). CDR3 length equals 15 residues. Trimming took off 2 bases at V and 8 bases at J, with 13 bases between the two ends. Looked up from germline, CDR1 is SGHAT and CDR2 is FQNNGV. CDR3 in DNA: TGTGCCAGCAGCTTAATGGTACAGGGTGATTCACCCCTCCACTTT. Its translation is CASSLMVQGDSPLHF.

This chain uses TRBV3-1 (or the pseudogene TRBV3-2) with TRBJ2-5; 15 bases are a match to TRBD2. Germline CDR1 and CDR2: LGHDT and YNNKEL (reference sequence). The CDR3 has 16 residues. V was pared by 5 bases and J by 7 bases, with 8 bases of the junction left unmatched. The CDR3 bases are TGTGCCAGCAGCACCCGGACTAGCGGGGGGGCGGGGACCCAGTACTTC. It is translated as CASSTRTSGGAGTQYF.

This clone was observed a single time. This chain uses TRBV10-3 with TRBJ2-5; the match to TRBD1 covers 8 bases. CDR3 length: 15 residues. Germline V gene lookup returns CDR1 ENHRY and CDR2 SYGVKD. V dropped 0 bases and J dropped 3; count of bases not matched to a gene: 3. CDR3 region: CAISESWDRKETQYF. DNA for the CDR3: TGTGCCATCAGTGAGTCGTGGGACAGGAAAGAGACCCAGTACTTC.

This clone was detected once. The chain uses TRBV19 and TRBJ1-4, with D maybe TRBD1 (5 bases). CDR3 length equals 15 residues. Germline lookup yields CDR1 LNHDA and CDR2 SQIVND (reference sequence). The V and J ends lost 7 bases and 7 bases respectively, with 19 bases between them. This CDR3 is CASKPYATGGEKLFF. As DNA, the CDR3 is TGTGCCAGTAAACCCTACGCCACCGGGGGTGAAAAACTGTTTTTT. Full variable domain (outside the CDR3, taken from reference TRBV19 and TRBJ1-4): DGGITQSPKYLFRKEGQNVTLSCEQNLNHDAMYWYRQDPGQGLRLIYYSQIVNDFQKGDIAEGYSVSREKKESFPLTVTSAQKNPTAFYLCASKPYATGGEKLFFGSGTQLSVL.

This chain joins TRBV7-2 and TRBJ2-1; D may be TRBD1 (5 bases). In germline, CDR1 is SGHTA, CDR2 FQGNSA. This CDR3 is 16 amino acids long. Deletions cut 0 bases from V and 4 bases from J, with 13 bases between. CDR3 in amino acids: CASSLAPPGKYNEQFF. CDR3 nucleotide sequence: TGTGCCAGCAGCTTAGCGCCCCCAGGGAAATACAATGAGCAGTTCTTC.

The chain couples TRBV10-3 to TRBJ2-7, with TRBD1 matching over 7 bases. Trimming took 10 bases from V and 6 from J; bases not matched to a gene: 9. Looked up from germline, CDR1 is ENHRY and CDR2 is SYGVKD. The CDR3 spans 12 residues. The CDR3 coding sequence is TGTGCCACAACGGGACAGCTAGGCGAGCAGTACTTC. Amino acid sequence: CATTGQLGEQYF.

The J gene is TRBJ2-3, the V gene TRBV6-6; TRBD1 matches 11 bases. The CDR3 is 16 amino acids. Trimming removed 6 bases from V and 1 base from J; junction bases left unmatched: 6. Germline-derived CDR1 and CDR2 are MNHNY and SVGAGI (reference sequence). The DNA for the CDR3 is TGTGCCAGCAGACCCGGACAGGGGGCTCGCACAGATACGCAGTATTTT. Translation gives CASRPGQGARTDTQYF.